The clone carrying this TCR beta chain was recorded many times. This sample's time point: healthy volunteer bleed at 2 weeks. Total RNA was isolated from unfractionated whole blood. This record comes from a study of human T cells and chemical hapten exposure. Overall study: Small discrepancies in pooled library volume mainly accounted for the varying TCR yields per sample.

CDR1 and CDR2 from the germline V gene are SEHNR and FQNEAQ (reference sequence). V gave up 3 bases and J gave up 11 bases, with 19 bases separating them. This CDR3 comprises 14 residues. The library attached unique molecular identifiers to individual cDNA molecules. Original methodology: A per-sample median of roughly 96,000 TCRs was observed, with a range of about 23,224 to 750,000. A single record per CDR3 protein comes from TCRdb applying MiXCR to the RACE reads. These V and J calls derive from TCRdb rather than the authors' analysis. The sample consists of approximately 33,000 distinct CDR3 sequences, approximately 7.4% of them appearing once.

Sequencing was carried out using whole blood. The genes are TRBV7-9 and TRBJ1-1; a weak D match, TRBD1 (6 bases). The receptor's source is a human donor in good health. Some clones in this sample may be carry-over from other donors' samples. The CDR3 coding sequence is TGTGCCAGCAGCTTCCAGTCGGGCAGGGGAGATGCTTTCTTT. This translates into CASSFQSGRGDAFF.